Sequencing of this T cell receptor (beta chain) was carried out in a study of T and B cells in COVID-19 patients. Study information: The recovered patients had mostly mild to moderate COVID-19 with outpatient management.

From blood, about 250-550 ng of genomic DNA served as TRB template. Trimming stripped 5 bases from V and 0 bases from J, with 17 bases between. The CDR3 length is 17 residues. This clonotype was detected only a few times. Its antigen is unknown. Study-level points and caveats: No sequencing was yet done of CD4+, regulatory or CD8+ subsets, or of SARS-CoV-2-responsive or tetramer+ sorted cells.

TRB rearrangements were amplified by multiplex PCR with BIOMED2 TRB-A/B primers. TCRdb processed the multiplex PCR reads anew with MiXCR; each CDR3 protein has one entry. This sample carries some 14,000 distinct CDR3 sequences, over 25% of them seen once, and the ten largest clones take around 7%. The chain couples TRBV12-3 or TRBV12-4 to TRBJ2-1; D is possibly TRBD1 (6 bases). Sequenced sample: blood. The sequence was collected from a human donor who had recovered from COVID-19. This chain's CDR3 is CASSPRTASSSYNEQFF. The CDR3 DNA is TGTGCCAGCAGTCCACGGACAGCTTCGAGCTCCTACAATGAGCAGTTCTTC.